These 22 T cell receptor beta chains were all obtained from the same sample, sequenced in a study of cytomegalovirus exposure and HLA in healthy donors. PCR was performed using 60 Vbeta and 13 Jbeta primers. The protocol was immunoSEQ multiplex PCR, while the TCRdb copy is restricted to in-frame clones and leaves out a portion. The profile covers tens of thousands of clones, with more than 80% appearing a single time and roughly 10% taken by the ten largest. Sequencing was performed on PBMCs. The source of these receptors is a woman between 40 and 50 years old in good health and CMV-seropositive.

In its sample, this clone was seen once. The V and J genes are TRBV5-5 and TRBJ1-6, with D possibly matching TRBD1 (6 bases). CDR3 length: 14 amino acids. Germline CDR1 SGHKS, CDR2 YYEKEE (reference sequence). With 0 bases removed from V and 10 bases from J, the gap between germline ends came to 11 bases. This CDR3 is CASSLEGGKSPLHF. As DNA, the CDR3 is TGTGCCAGCAGCTTGGAAGGGGGTAAATCACCCCTCCACTTT. Based on the CDR3 plus reference TRBV5-5 and TRBJ1-6, the full variable domain is DAGVTQSPTHLIKTRGQQVTLRCSPISGHKSVSWYQQVLGQGPQFIFQYYEKEERGRGNFPDRFSARQFPNYSSELNVNALLLGDSALYLCASSLEGGKSPLHFGNGTRLTVT.

This CDR3 is CASSVRQGQNSPLHF. For the CDR3, the DNA is TGTGCCAGCAGCGTACGGCAGGGGCAAAATTCACCCCTCCACTTT. The chain combines TRBV9 with TRBJ1-6; possibly TRBD1 for D (6 bases). Trimming pared 1 base from V and 7 bases from J, leaving 12 bases between. The CDR3 runs to 15 residues. Germline V gene data show CDR1 as SGDLS and CDR2 as YYNGEE.

This chain uses TRBV7-9 with TRBJ2-5; tentative D call: TRBD2 (5 bases). The germline CDR1 and CDR2 sequences are SEHNR and FQNEAQ (reference sequence). CDR3 length: 19 amino acids. The V end lost 5 bases, the J end lost 1 base, and 26 bases lay between the germline ends. Here the CDR3 reads CASSTYRPGVANIQETQYF. In DNA form, the CDR3 reads TGTGCCAGCAGCACCTACCGCCCCGGGGTAGCGAATATCCAAGAGACCCAGTACTTC. Full variable domain (remainder filled in from reference TRBV7-9 and TRBJ2-5): DTGVSQNPRHKITKRGQNVTFRCDPISEHNRLYWYRQTLGQGPEFLTYFQNEAQLEKSRLLSDRFSAERPKGSFSTLEIQRTEQGDSAMYLCASSTYRPGVANIQETQYFGPGTRLLVL.

This clone was seen just once. The chain has TRBV5-4 and TRBJ1-2, with D possibly being TRBD1 (6 bases). This CDR3 has 14 residues. The V end was cut by 2 bases, the J end by 4 bases, with 12 bases between. Germline assignment: CDR1 SGHNT and CDR2 YYREEE (reference sequence). This CDR3 is CASSFGGASYGYTF. The DNA of the CDR3 is TGTGCCAGCAGCTTCGGGGGGGCTAGCTATGGCTACACCTTC.

The genes are TRBV28 and TRBJ1-4; 8 positions match TRBD1. CDR1 and CDR2 (germline): MDHEN, SYDVKM. V was clipped by 6 bases and J by 8 bases; unmatched bases: 8. This CDR3 is 14 amino acids long. The CDR3 spells CASRLTGGGEKLFF. DNA of the CDR3: TGTGCCAGCAGACTCACAGGGGGGGGCGAAAAACTGTTTTTT.

The V gene is TRBV7-9, the J gene TRBJ2-3, with 13 bases aligning to TRBD2. The V and J ends lost 4 bases and 14 bases, in that order; junction bases with no gene match: 6. The CDR3 length is 13 residues. Germline V gene data show CDR1 as SEHNR and CDR2 as FQNEAQ (reference sequence). As DNA, the CDR3 is TGTGCCAGCAGCTCAACTAGCGGGGGGGGGAGGTATTTT. Translated, it gives CASSSTSGGGRYF.

This rearrangement joins TRBV6-4 to TRBJ1-2; the match to TRBD1 covers 9 bases. Germline V CDR1 and CDR2: MRHNA, SNTAGT. V lost 6 bases, J lost 3 bases, and 2 bases stayed unmatched. This CDR3 spans 13 amino acids. CDR3 bases: TGTGCCAGCAGGGGACAGGGACACTATGGCTACACCTTC. It specifies CASRGQGHYGYTF.

The genes are TRBV28 and TRBJ1-6; D perhaps matches TRBD1 (6 bases). The germline gives CDR1 MDHEN, CDR2 SYDVKM. This CDR3 comprises 12 residues. V was pared by 5 bases and J by 10 bases, with 9 bases between. The CDR3 sequence: CASSPQGSPLHF. The CDR3 nucleotides are TGTGCCAGCAGTCCTCAGGGGTCACCCCTCCACTTT.

The rearrangement uses TRBV18 and TRBJ2-5; D perhaps matches TRBD1 (5 bases). Trimming removed 4 bases at V and 2 bases at J, with 8 bases between. Germline V gene lookup returns CDR1 KGHSH and CDR2 LQKENI. The CDR3 runs 13 residues. DNA for the CDR3: TGTGCCAGCTCACAGGACACACAAGAGACCCAGTACTTC. Translating it yields CASSQDTQETQYF.

The chain is built from TRBV18 and TRBJ2-2; 7 nucleotides agree with TRBD2. The CDR3 consists of 16 residues. Trimming at V came to 4 bases and at J to 0 bases, leaving 5 bases not matched to a gene. Germline V lookup: CDR1 KGHSH, CDR2 LQKENI. CDR3: CASSRTGGSNTGELFF. The CDR3 coding sequence is TGTGCCAGCTCACGGACGGGGGGATCGAACACCGGGGAGCTGTTTTTT. Full variable domain (missing parts from reference TRBV18 and TRBJ2-2): NAGVMQNPRHLVRRRGQEARLRCSPMKGHSHVYWYRQLPEEGLKFMVYLQKENIIDESGMPKERFSAEFPKEGPSILRIQQVVRGDSAAYFCASSRTGGSNTGELFFGEGSRLTVL.

The rearrangement uses TRBV2 and TRBJ2-5; D is unclear. Trimming left V 1 base short and J 1 base short, with 4 bases between. CDR1 and CDR2 (germline): SNHLY, FYNNEI. The CDR3 length is 13 residues. This CDR3 reads CASSEGSQETQYF. CDR3 nucleotides: TGTGCCAGCAGTGAAGGCAGCCAAGAGACCCAGTACTTC.

This chain uses TRBV5-1 with TRBJ1-1, with D possibly being TRBD1 (5 bases). The CDR3 is 13 amino acids. The germline V and J ends were trimmed by 10 bases and 3 bases, with 16 bases remaining between them. From germline, CDR1 is SGHRS and CDR2 YFSETQ. CDR3 coding DNA: TGCGCCTCAAAACAGGAAATAGACACTGAAGCTTTCTTT. Translating gives CASKQEIDTEAFF.

The chain joins TRBV21-1 to TRBJ2-5; the table's TRBD2 call for D was not verified on the DNA. TRBV21-1 is reported as a pseudogene. The CDR3 spans 14 residues. As DNA, the CDR3 is TGTGCCAGCAGCAAAGCGGAGGGCTTAGAGACCCAGTACTTC. Translated, it gives CASSKAEGLETQYF.

This sequence joins TRBV4-1 and TRBJ1-5; D may be TRBD1 (6 bases). V was pared by 10 bases and J by 0 bases, with 22 bases between. This CDR3 spans 17 amino acids. CDR1 MGHRA and CDR2 YSYEKL come from the germline V gene. The chain's CDR3 is CANYPFGQTYSNQPQHF. The CDR3 DNA reads TGCGCCAACTACCCTTTTGGACAGACGTATAGCAATCAGCCCCAGCATTTT.

Concerning this clone: The junction does not match germline at one end; this may be a read error. CDR3 DNA sequence: TGTGCCGGCAGTGAATTAATAAACAGGGTAGACACCGGGGAGCTGTTTTTT. It yields the protein CAGSELINRVDTGELFF. The genes are TRBV25-1 and TRBJ2-2; perhaps TRBD1 as D (6 bases). The CDR3 spans 17 residues. The germline CDR1 and CDR2 sequences are MGHDK and SYGVNS.

The chain recombines TRBV9 with TRBJ2-2; 12 positions agree with TRBD2. This CDR3 region has 18 residues. Germline V gene lookup returns CDR1 SGDLS and CDR2 YYNGEE. J was trimmed by 1 base and V by 4 bases; bases with no gene match: 8. CDR3 in amino acids: CASSPGGGLAGNTGELFF. Written as DNA, the CDR3 is TGTGCCAGCAGCCCCGGAGGGGGACTAGCGGGGAACACCGGGGAGCTGTTTTTT.

This clone was detected only once. The chain is built from TRBV5-5 and TRBJ1-4; tentative D call: TRBD1 (6 bases). Looked up from germline, CDR1 is SGHKS and CDR2 is YYEKEE (reference sequence). The CDR3 covers 14 residues. V lost 4 bases to trimming and J lost 0 bases, with 7 bases between them. CDR3 loop: CASSRTATNEKLFF. CDR3 nucleotides: TGTGCCAGCAGCCGGACAGCAACTAATGAAAAACTGTTTTTT. Based on the CDR3 plus reference TRBV5-5 and TRBJ1-4, the full variable domain is DAGVTQSPTHLIKTRGQQVTLRCSPISGHKSVSWYQQVLGQGPQFIFQYYEKEERGRGNFPDRFSARQFPNYSSELNVNALLLGDSALYLCASSRTATNEKLFFGSGTQLSVL.

V and J are TRBV7-2 and TRBJ1-2; a possible D gene is TRBD1 (6 bases). V was cut by 3 bases and J by 7 bases, with 12 bases left in between. The CDR3 has 13 residues. Per germline, CDR1 SGHTA and CDR2 FQGNSA. The CDR3 region is CASSFGQKAGYTF. The CDR3 DNA reads as TGTGCCAGCAGCTTCGGACAGAAAGCTGGCTACACCTTC.

Comment on this clone: The germline gene is not matched at one end of the junction; a read error may be the cause. V and J are TRBV7-9 and TRBJ1-4; TRBD1 matches at 7 bases. Germline V gives CDR1 SEHNR, CDR2 FQNEAQ (reference sequence). The CDR3 runs 15 residues. Here the CDR3 reads CSSSSDRAANEKLFF. DNA of the CDR3: TGTTCCAGCAGCTCTGACAGGGCGGCTAATGAAAAACTGTTTTTT.

The chain employs TRBV9 and TRBJ1-3; 9 positions match TRBD1. The CDR3 sequence is 18 residues long. From germline, CDR1 is SGDLS and CDR2 YYNGEE. The V and J ends lost 6 bases and 2 bases, in that order; junction bases with no gene match: 15. The CDR3 loop reads CASTPGQGYSLTGNTIYF. In DNA, the CDR3 is TGTGCCAGCACCCCGGGACAGGGTTATAGCTTAACTGGAAACACCATATATTTT.

CDR3 in amino acids: CASSQGLHYTF. CDR3 DNA sequence: TGTGCCAGCAGTCAGGGTTTGCACTACACCTTC. This chain uses TRBV6-4 with TRBJ1-2; D is possibly TRBD1 (5 bases). The length of the CDR3 is 11 residues. From germline, CDR1 is MRHNA and CDR2 SNTAGT. Trimming took off 5 bases at V and 10 bases at J, with 11 bases between the two ends.

This chain joins TRBV6-5 and TRBJ1-1, with D unresolved. V dropped 3 bases and J dropped 0 bases, with 5 bases sitting between them. The CDR3 spans 13 residues. Germline CDR1 is MNHEY and CDR2 is SVGAGI. The CDR3 nucleotides read TGTGCCAGCAGTTATCAGGTGAACACTGAAGCTTTCTTT. This gives the protein CASSYQVNTEAFF.